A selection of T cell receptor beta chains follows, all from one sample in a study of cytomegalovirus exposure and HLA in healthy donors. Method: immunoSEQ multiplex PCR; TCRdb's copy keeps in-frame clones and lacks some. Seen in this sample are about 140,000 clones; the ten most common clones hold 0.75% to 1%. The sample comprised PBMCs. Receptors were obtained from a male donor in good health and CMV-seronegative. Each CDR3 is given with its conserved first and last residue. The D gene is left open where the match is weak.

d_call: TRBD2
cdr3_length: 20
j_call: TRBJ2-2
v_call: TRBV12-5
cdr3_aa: CASGFSLVGTSGTNTGELFF
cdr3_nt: TGTGCTAGTGGTTTTTCACTTGTGGGGACTAGCGGGACGAACACCGGGGAGCTGTTTTTT

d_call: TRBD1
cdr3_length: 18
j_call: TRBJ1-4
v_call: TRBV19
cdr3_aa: CASIGDRGSPATNEKLFF
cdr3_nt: TGTGCCAGTATTGGGGACAGGGGCTCCCCTGCAACTAATGAAAAACTGTTTTTT

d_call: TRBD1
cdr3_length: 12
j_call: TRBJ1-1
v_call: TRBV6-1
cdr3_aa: CASNKGATEAFF
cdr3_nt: TGTGCCAGCAATAAGGGGGCCACTGAAGCTTTCTTT

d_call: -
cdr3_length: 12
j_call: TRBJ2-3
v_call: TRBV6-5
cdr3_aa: CASSPEGDTQYF
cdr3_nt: TGTGCCAGCAGCCCGGAGGGAGATACGCAGTATTTT

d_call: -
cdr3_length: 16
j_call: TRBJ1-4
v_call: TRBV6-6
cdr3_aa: CASSSSRGTTNEKLFF
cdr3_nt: TGTGCCAGCAGTTCCTCACGCGGAACAACTAATGAAAAACTGTTTTTT

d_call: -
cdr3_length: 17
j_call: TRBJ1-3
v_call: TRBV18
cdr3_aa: CASSPPWQYLSGNTIYF
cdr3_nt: TGTGCCAGCTCACCACCGTGGCAGTACCTCTCTGGAAACACCATATATTTT

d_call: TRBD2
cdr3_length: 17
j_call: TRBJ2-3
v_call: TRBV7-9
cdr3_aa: CASSSGTSGRLTDTQYF
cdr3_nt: TGTGCCAGCAGCTCGGGGACTAGCGGGAGACTCACAGATACGCAGTATTTT

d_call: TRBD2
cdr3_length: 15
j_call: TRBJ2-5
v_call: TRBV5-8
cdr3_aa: CASSLEVAGQETQYF
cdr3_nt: TGTGCCAGCAGCTTGGAAGTAGCGGGTCAAGAGACCCAGTACTTC

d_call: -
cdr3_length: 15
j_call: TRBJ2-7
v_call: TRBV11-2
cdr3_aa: CASSFSIASSYEQYF
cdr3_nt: TGTGCCAGCAGCTTTAGTATCGCATCCTCCTACGAGCAGTACTTC

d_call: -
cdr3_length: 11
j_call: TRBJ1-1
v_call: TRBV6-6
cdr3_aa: CASSYRDEAFF
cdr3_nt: TGTGCCAGCAGTTACAGAGATGAAGCTTTCTTT

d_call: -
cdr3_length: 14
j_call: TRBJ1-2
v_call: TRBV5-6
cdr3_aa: CASSFMDSNYGYTF
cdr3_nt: TGTGCCAGCAGCTTTATGGACAGTAACTATGGCTACACCTTC

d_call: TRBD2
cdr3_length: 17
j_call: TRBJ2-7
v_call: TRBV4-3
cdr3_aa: CASSQGSGLAQLYEQYF
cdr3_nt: TGCGCCAGCAGCCAAGGAAGCGGACTAGCTCAGCTATACGAGCAGTACTTC

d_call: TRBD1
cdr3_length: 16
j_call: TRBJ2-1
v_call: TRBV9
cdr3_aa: CASSVTDRVGYNEQFF
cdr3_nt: TGTGCCAGCAGCGTAACCGACAGGGTAGGCTACAATGAGCAGTTCTTC

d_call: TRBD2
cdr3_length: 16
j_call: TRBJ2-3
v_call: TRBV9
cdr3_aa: CASSRTGTSGSHTQYF
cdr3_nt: TGTGCCAGCAGCCGCACAGGGACTAGCGGGAGTCATACGCAGTATTTT

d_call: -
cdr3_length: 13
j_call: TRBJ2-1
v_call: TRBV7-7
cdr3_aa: CASSLDRNNEQFF
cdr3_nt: TGTGCTAGCAGCTTAGACAGGAACAATGAGCAGTTCTTC

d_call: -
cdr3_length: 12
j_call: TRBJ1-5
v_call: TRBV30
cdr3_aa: CAWGAGNQPQHF
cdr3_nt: TGTGCCTGGGGGGCTGGCAATCAGCCCCAGCATTTT

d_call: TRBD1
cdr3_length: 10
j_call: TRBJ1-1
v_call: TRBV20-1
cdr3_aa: CSANQGGAFF
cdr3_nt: TGCAGTGCTAATCAGGGGGGAGCTTTCTTT